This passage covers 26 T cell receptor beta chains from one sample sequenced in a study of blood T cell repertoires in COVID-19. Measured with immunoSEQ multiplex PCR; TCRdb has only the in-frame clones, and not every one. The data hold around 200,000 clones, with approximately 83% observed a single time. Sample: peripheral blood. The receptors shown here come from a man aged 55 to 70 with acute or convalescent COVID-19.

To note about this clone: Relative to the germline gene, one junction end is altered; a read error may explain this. CDR3 in amino acids: CASRGAFGQLAYEQYF. CDR3 coding DNA: TGTGCTAGCAGGGGGGCTTTCGGACAGTTAGCCTACGAGCAGTACTTC. The chain recombines TRBV7-7 with TRBJ2-7; tentatively, D is TRBD1 (7 bases). Germline CDR1 and CDR2: SSHAT and FNYEAQ (reference sequence). This CDR3 has 16 residues.

The CDR3 loop reads CASSLPGLAGSYEQYF. Written as DNA, the CDR3 is TGTGCCAGCAGCTTACCGGGACTAGCGGGATCCTACGAGCAGTACTTC. V usage is TRBV7-2 and J usage is TRBJ2-7; 13 positions agree with TRBD2. Losses at the gene ends were 2 bases for V and 1 base for J; bases not matched to a gene: 2. Per germline, CDR1 SGHTA and CDR2 FQGNSA. The CDR3 contains 16 residues.

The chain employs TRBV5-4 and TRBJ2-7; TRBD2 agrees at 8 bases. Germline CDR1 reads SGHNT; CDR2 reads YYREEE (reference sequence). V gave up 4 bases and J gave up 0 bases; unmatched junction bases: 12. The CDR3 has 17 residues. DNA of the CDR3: TGTGCCAGCAGCCGTTCGCAGGGACTAGGCCTCTCCTACGAGCAGTACTTC. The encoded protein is CASSRSQGLGLSYEQYF.

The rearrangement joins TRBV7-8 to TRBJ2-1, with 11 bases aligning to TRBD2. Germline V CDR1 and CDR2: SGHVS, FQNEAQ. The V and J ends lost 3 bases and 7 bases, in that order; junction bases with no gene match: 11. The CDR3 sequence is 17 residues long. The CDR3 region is CASSLWSLAGGRNEQFF. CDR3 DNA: TGTGCCAGCAGCTTGTGGTCTTTAGCGGGAGGGCGGAATGAGCAGTTCTTC.

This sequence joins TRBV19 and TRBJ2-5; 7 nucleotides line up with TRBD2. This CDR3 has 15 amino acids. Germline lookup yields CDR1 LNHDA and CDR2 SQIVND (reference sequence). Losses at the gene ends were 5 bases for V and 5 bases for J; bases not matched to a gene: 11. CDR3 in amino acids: CASSPRTSAGETQYF. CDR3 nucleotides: TGTGCCAGTAGTCCTCGGACTAGTGCCGGGGAGACCCAGTACTTC.

The CDR3 spells CASSWDRGVYTQYF. The CDR3 nucleotides read TGTGCCAGCAGCTGGGACAGAGGGGTTTATACGCAGTATTTT. This rearrangement joins TRBV7-2 to TRBJ2-3, with TRBD1 identical over 7 bases. This CDR3 region has 14 residues. With 4 bases clipped from V and 7 bases from J, the junction kept 8 bases outside the gene matches. Germline V gives CDR1 SGHTA, CDR2 FQGNSA.

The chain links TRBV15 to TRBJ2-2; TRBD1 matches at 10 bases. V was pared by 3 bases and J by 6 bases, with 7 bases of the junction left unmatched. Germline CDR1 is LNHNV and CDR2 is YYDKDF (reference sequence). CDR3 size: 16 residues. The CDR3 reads CATSRGTGAGAGELFF. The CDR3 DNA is TGTGCCACCAGCAGGGGGACAGGGGCAGGGGCCGGGGAGCTGTTTTTT.

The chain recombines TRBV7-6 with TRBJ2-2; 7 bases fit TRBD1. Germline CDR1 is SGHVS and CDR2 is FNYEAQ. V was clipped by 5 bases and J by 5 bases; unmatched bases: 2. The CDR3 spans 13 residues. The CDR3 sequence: CASSDRETGELFF. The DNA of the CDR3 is TGTGCCAGCAGCGACAGGGAGACCGGGGAGCTGTTTTTT.

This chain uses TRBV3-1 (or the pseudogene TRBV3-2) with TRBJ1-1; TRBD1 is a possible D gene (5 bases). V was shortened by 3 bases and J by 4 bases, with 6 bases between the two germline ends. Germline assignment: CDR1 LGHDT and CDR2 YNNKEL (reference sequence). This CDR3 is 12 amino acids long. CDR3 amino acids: CASSQGPTEAFF. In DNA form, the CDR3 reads TGTGCCAGCAGCCAGGGGCCCACTGAAGCTTTCTTT.

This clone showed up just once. In DNA, the CDR3 is TGTGCCAGCAGTTTCCAGGGGGCCTACGAGCAGTACTTC. Translating it yields CASSFQGAYEQYF. This chain uses TRBV12-3 or TRBV12-4 with TRBJ2-7; 7 bases agree with TRBD1. The J segment lost 2 bases and the V segment lost 3 bases, leaving 1 base of the junction unmatched. The CDR3 spans 13 residues.

CDR3 protein: CASSYPSGRDLAKNIQYF. The CDR3 nucleotides are TGTGCCAGCAGTTACCCTAGCGGGAGAGACTTAGCCAAAAACATTCAGTACTTC. The J gene is TRBJ2-4, the V gene TRBV6-2 or TRBV6-3, with 10 positions matching TRBD2. CDR3 size: 18 residues. Germline V gene lookup returns CDR1 MNHEY and CDR2 SVGEGT. The V and J ends lost 2 bases and 0 bases, in that order; junction bases with no gene match: 7.

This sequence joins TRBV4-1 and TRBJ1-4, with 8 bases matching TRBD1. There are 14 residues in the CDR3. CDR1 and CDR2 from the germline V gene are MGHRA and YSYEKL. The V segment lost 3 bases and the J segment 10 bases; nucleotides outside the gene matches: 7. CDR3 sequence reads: CASSHPGQARKLFF. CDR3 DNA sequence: TGCGCCAGCAGCCATCCGGGACAGGCACGAAAACTGTTTTTT.

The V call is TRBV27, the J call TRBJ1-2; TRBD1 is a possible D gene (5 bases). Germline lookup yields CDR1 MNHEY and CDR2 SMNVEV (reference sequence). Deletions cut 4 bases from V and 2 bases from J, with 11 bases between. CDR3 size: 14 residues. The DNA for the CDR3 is TGTGCCAGCAGTTCCCGGGGGGGAAACTATGGCTACACCTTC. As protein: CASSSRGGNYGYTF.

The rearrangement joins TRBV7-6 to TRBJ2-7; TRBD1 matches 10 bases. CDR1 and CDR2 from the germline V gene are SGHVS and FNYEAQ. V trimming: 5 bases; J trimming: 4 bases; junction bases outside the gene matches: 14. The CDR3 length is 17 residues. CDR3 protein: CASSDRDRGLGVYEQYF. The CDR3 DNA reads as TGTGCCAGCAGCGATAGGGACAGGGGTCTCGGAGTGTACGAGCAGTACTTC.

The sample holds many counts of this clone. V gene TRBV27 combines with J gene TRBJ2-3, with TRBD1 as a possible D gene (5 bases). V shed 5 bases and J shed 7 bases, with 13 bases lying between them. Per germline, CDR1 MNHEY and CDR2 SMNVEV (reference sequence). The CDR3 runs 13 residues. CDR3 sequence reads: CASSLDMGHTQYF. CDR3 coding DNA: TGTGCCAGCAGTCTGGACATGGGTCATACGCAGTATTTT.

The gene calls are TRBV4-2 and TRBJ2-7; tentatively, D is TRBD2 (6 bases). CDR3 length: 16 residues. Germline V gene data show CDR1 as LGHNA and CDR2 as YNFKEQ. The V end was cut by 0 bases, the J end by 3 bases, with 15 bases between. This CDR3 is CASSQESKRADYEQYF. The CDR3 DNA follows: TGTGCCAGCAGCCAAGAAAGTAAGCGGGCCGACTACGAGCAGTACTTC.

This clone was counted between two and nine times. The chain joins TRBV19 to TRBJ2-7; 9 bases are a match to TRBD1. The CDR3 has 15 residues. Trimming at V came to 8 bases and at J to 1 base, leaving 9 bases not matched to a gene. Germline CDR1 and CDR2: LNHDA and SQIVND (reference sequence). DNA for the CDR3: TGTGCCAGTGAGGGACCCGGGACAGGGTCCTACGAGCAGTACTTC. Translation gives CASEGPGTGSYEQYF.

CDR3 DNA: TGTGCCAGCAGTGTCAGGGGCGGAGAGACCCAGTACTTC. Its protein product is CASSVRGGETQYF. The chain joins TRBV6-6 to TRBJ2-5; tentatively, D is TRBD1 (6 bases). Trimming removed 5 bases at V and 4 bases at J, with 11 bases between. The germline V gene encodes CDR1 MNHNY and CDR2 SVGAGI (reference sequence). This CDR3 has 13 residues.

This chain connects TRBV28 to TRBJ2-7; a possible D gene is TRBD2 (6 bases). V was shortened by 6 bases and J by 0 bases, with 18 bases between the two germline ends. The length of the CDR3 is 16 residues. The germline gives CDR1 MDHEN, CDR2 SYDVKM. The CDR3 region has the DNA TGTGCCAGCAGCACCACCCGGGACTTGACCTCCTACGAGCAGTACTTC. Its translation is CASSTTRDLTSYEQYF.

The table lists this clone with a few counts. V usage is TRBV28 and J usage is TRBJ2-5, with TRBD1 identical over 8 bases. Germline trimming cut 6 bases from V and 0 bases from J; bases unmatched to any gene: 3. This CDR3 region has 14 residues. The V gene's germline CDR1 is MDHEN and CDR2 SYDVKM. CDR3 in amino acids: CASSRGQDQETQYF. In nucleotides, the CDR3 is TGTGCCAGCAGCCGGGGACAGGACCAAGAGACCCAGTACTTC.

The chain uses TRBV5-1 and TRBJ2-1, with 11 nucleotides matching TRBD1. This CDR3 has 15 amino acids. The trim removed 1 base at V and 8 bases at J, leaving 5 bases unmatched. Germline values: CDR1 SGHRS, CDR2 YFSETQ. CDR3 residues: CASSLMGQGGYEQFF. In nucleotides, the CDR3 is TGCGCCAGCAGCTTGATGGGACAGGGGGGTTATGAGCAGTTCTTC.

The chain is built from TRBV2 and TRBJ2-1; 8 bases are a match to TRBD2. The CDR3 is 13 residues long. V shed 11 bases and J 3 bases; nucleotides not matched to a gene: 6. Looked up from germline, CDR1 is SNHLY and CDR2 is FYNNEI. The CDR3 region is CAGSGINYNEQFF. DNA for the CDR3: TGTGCCGGTAGCGGGATTAACTACAATGAGCAGTTCTTC.

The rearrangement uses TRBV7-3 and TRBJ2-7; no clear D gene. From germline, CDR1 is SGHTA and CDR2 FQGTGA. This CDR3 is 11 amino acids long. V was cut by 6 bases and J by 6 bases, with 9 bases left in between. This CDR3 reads CASSFSSEQYF. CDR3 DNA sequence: TGTGCCAGCAGTTTTTCTTCCGAGCAGTACTTC.

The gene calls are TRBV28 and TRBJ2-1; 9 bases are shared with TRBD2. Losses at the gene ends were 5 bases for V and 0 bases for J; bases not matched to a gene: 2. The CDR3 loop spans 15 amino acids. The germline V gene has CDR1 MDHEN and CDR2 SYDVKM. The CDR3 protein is CASSVSGSSYNEQFF. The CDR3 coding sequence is TGTGCCAGCAGTGTTAGCGGGAGCTCCTACAATGAGCAGTTCTTC. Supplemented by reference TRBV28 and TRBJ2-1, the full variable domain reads DVKVTQSSRYLVKRTGEKVFLECVQDMDHENMFWYRQDPGLGLRLIYFSYDVKMKEKGDIPEGYSVSREKKERFSLILESASTNQTSMYLCASSVSGSSYNEQFFGPGTRLTVL.

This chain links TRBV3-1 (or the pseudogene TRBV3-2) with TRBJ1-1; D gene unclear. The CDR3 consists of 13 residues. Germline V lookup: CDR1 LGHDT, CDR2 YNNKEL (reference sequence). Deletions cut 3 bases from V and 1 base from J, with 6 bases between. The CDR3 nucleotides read TGTGCCAGCAGCCACAACAGGAACACTGAAGCTTTCTTT. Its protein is CASSHNRNTEAFF.

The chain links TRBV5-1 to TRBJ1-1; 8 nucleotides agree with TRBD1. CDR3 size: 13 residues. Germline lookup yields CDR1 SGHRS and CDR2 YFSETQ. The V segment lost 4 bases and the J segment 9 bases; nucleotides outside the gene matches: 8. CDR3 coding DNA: TGCGCCAGCAGCACCTATGGACAGGGAAAAGCTTTCTTT. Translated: CASSTYGQGKAFF.